A selection of T cell receptor beta chains follows, all from one sample in a study of post-analysis software for immune sequencing data. MiXCR, run by TCRdb on the PCR reads, gives a single entry per CDR3 protein. The sample includes approximately 660,000 distinct CDR3 sequences, 55% to 60% of them seen just once. Sequencing used blood. These receptors were collected from a girl aged 2-10 years with multiple sclerosis. CDR3s include the opening cysteine and the closing phenylalanine or tryptophan. The order of the fields is D gene, J gene, clone size, V gene, CDR3 DNA, CDR3 protein. A D gene is named only where the DNA matches it firmly. Rows give clone size only sometimes, using once, few, many, or a class for an expanded clone.

TRBD2	TRBJ2-4	few	TRBV29-1	TGCAGCGTTGAGGGACGGGGGGAGTACGGGGAGCAGTACTTC	CSVEGRGEYGEQYF
NA	TRBJ2-1	NA	TRBV15	TGTGCCACCAGCAGAGGGGGCGGCAATGAGCAGTTCTTC	CATSRGGGNEQFF
TRBD1	TRBJ1-2	NA	TRBV5-1	TGCGCCAGCAGCCACTGGGACAGGAGGCTTGGCTACACCTTC	CASSHWDRRLGYTF
NA	TRBJ2-3	many	TRBV5-1	TGCGCCAGCAGCTTGGACTCAGGCACAGATACGCAGTATTTT	CASSLDSGTDTQYF
NA	TRBJ1-2	NA	TRBV20-1	TGCAGTGCTAGAGATGGGTCGCGAGGCTACACCTTC	CSARDGSRGYTF
NA	TRBJ2-1	NA	TRBV6-6	TGTGCCACCTCTCCGGGGCGGTCCAATGAGCAGTTCTTC	CATSPGRSNEQFF
TRBD1	TRBJ1-5	NA	TRBV25-1	TGTGCCAGCAGTGGCCGGGACAGTTATCAGCCCCAGCATTTT	CASSGRDSYQPQHF
TRBD1	TRBJ2-3	NA	TRBV20-1	TGCAGTGCTACCCACTCCCGGGACAGACGCCGAGATACGCAGTATTTT	CSATHSRDRRRDTQYF
NA	TRBJ1-2	NA	TRBV6-2/TRBV6-3	TGTGCCAGCGCAACCACGGGCGGCTACACCTTC	CASATTGGYTF
NA	TRBJ2-6	NA	TRBV7-2	TGTGCCAGCAGCTTATGGGTGCCAGGACGCTCTGGGGCCAACGTCCTGACTTTC	CASSLWVPGRSGANVLTF
TRBD2	TRBJ2-3	NA	TRBV5-1	TGCGCCAGCTCCGTAGCGGGAGCGACAGATACGCAGTATTTT	CASSVAGATDTQYF
TRBD2	TRBJ2-5	NA	TRBV5-1	TGCGCCAGCAGCTTGGCCGTACTAGCGGGAAAAGAGACCCAGTACTTC	CASSLAVLAGKETQYF
TRBD1	TRBJ2-6	NA	TRBV29-1	TGCAGCGTTGGGGGACAGGAGGCGCCTGGGGCCAACGTCCTGACTTTC	CSVGGQEAPGANVLTF
NA	TRBJ2-5	NA	TRBV29-1	TGCAGCGTTGACCTAGACCGGCTCGCGTTAGAGACCCAGTACTTC	CSVDLDRLALETQYF
NA	TRBJ2-2	NA	TRBV6-5	TGTGCCAGCAGTTACGGGAGTGGTGGTACGAACACCGGGGAGCTGTTTTTT	CASSYGSGGTNTGELFF
NA	TRBJ2-3	NA	TRBV7-9	TGTGCCAGCAGCGCGGTGGGCGAGGACCCAGATACGCAGTATTTT	CASSAVGEDPDTQYF
TRBD2	TRBJ2-7	NA	TRBV12-3/TRBV12-4	TGTGCCAGCAGGGAAGGACTAGCGGGAGGTCCCAACGAGCAGTACTTC	CASREGLAGGPNEQYF
NA	TRBJ1-4	NA	TRBV12-3/TRBV12-4	TGTGCCAGCAGTTACGACAGCTATAATGAAAAACTGTTTTTT	CASSYDSYNEKLFF
TRBD1	TRBJ1-2	few	TRBV6-5	TGTGCCAGCAGTTTATGGGGAGGGCAGGGGGATGATGGCTACACCTTC	CASSLWGGQGDDGYTF
NA	TRBJ2-5	few	TRBV20-1	TGCAGTGCTAGGAGAGTCCGACTACCGGAGACCCAGTACTTC	CSARRVRLPETQYF
NA	TRBJ2-1	NA	TRBV7-2	TGTGCCGGCAGCCCCCAAAGGGGGGACAATGAGCAGTTCTTC	CAGSPQRGDNEQFF
NA	TRBJ2-5	NA	TRBV10-3	TGTGCCATCAGACCGGGAACCAAGGGGGAGACCCAGTACTTC	CAIRPGTKGETQYF
NA	TRBJ1-2	few	TRBV28	TGTGCCAGCAGTTTAGCACAGGATCTTAGCTATGGCTACACCTTC	CASSLAQDLSYGYTF
TRBD1	TRBJ2-5	NA	TRBV12-3/TRBV12-4	TGTGCCAGCAGGGGACAGGTTTGGAAGACCCAGTACTTC	CASRGQVWKTQYF
NA	TRBJ2-7	NA	TRBV27	TGTGCCAGCAGTGAGACAGCCCTCTACGAGCAGTACTTC	CASSETALYEQYF
TRBD1	TRBJ2-5	NA	TRBV5-1	TGCGCCAGCACTTGGACAGGGGTGGTGGAGACCCAGTACTTC	CASTWTGVVETQYF
NA	TRBJ1-2	NA	TRBV20-1	TGCAGTGCTAGACCCCCTCTCGGACAGAATGATGGCTACACCTTC	CSARPPLGQNDGYTF
TRBD1	TRBJ2-4	NA	TRBV11-2	TGTGCCAGCAGCACAATCCGGGACAGCCAGTCCAAAAACATTCAGTACTTC	CASSTIRDSQSKNIQYF
NA	TRBJ1-5	NA	TRBV7-2	TGTGCCAGCAGCGAGGGGTGGGGGCGCGGTAGCAATCAGCCCCAGCATTTT	CASSEGWGRGSNQPQHF
NA	TRBJ2-3	NA	TRBV29-1	TGCAGCGTTGAAGATTTGAATCCCTCCACAGTGCCCTTAGAAGATACGCAGTATTTT	CSVEDLNPSTVPLEDTQYF
NA	TRBJ2-1	few	TRBV12-3/TRBV12-4	TGTGCCAGCAGTTCCCCCGGGGACTGGGGTAGGCACAATGAGCAGTTCTTC	CASSSPGDWGRHNEQFF
TRBD1	TRBJ2-1	NA	TRBV7-2	TGTGCCAGCAGCTTAGTCGGGACAGGGACGAATGAGCAGTTCTTC	CASSLVGTGTNEQFF
TRBD1	TRBJ1-5	NA	TRBV5-6	TGTGCCAGCAGCTTGTCCGGGACAGATTATCAGCCCCAGCATTTT	CASSLSGTDYQPQHF
NA	TRBJ1-1	NA	TRBV7-2	TGTGCCAGCAGCTTAAGGTCGGTCGGAGCTTTCTTT	CASSLRSVGAFF
TRBD1	TRBJ1-6	NA	TRBV12-3/TRBV12-4	TGTGCCAGCAGACAGGGGGCCGGGGATAATTCACCCCTCCACTTT	CASRQGAGDNSPLHF
NA	TRBJ2-2	NA	TRBV28	TGTGCCAGCAGTGCGGCTGCCCCTGGGTCGAACACCGGGGAGCTGTTTTTT	CASSAAAPGSNTGELFF
NA	TRBJ1-2	few	TRBV12-3/TRBV12-4	TGTGCCAGCAGGGGAATCAGGGTACTTGGTGGCTACACCTTC	CASRGIRVLGGYTF
TRBD1	TRBJ1-1	few	TRBV12-3/TRBV12-4	TGTGCCAGCAGTCCGGACAGGGTGGGCACTGAAGCTTTCTTT	CASSPDRVGTEAFF
NA	TRBJ2-5	few	TRBV20-1	TGCAGTGCTAGAGACCCGGATGGGCGGGAGACCCAGTACTTC	CSARDPDGRETQYF
NA	TRBJ2-1	NA	TRBV5-1	TGCGCCAGCAGCTCCCTTGAGAGTGGGCTCCACAATGAGCAGTTCTTC	CASSSLESGLHNEQFF
NA	TRBJ2-1	NA	TRBV2	TGTGCTGCCAGCAGCCCCGCGGGCGATGAGCAGTTCTTC	CAASSPAGDEQFF
TRBD1	TRBJ2-3	NA	TRBV7-2	TGTGCCAGCAGCTACCGGGACAGTCGCACAGATACGCAGTATTTT	CASSYRDSRTDTQYF
TRBD1	TRBJ2-5	NA	TRBV7-3	TGTGCCAGCAGCCTGGCGGGGACAGGGGGCTACGAGACCCAGTACTTC	CASSLAGTGGYETQYF
TRBD2	TRBJ2-1	NA	TRBV29-1	TGCAGCGTGCTGGGACTAGCGGCCTACAATGAGCAGTTCTTC	CSVLGLAAYNEQFF
NA	TRBJ2-7	NA	TRBV4-1	TGCGCCAGCAGCCAAGATCGGTGGGTTTACGGGGCCCACGAGCAGTACTTC	CASSQDRWVYGAHEQYF
TRBD1	TRBJ2-5	NA	TRBV7-9	TGTGCCAGCAGCCCACGACTCGGGACAGACCAAGAGACCCAGTACTTC	CASSPRLGTDQETQYF
NA	TRBJ2-4	NA	TRBV3-1	TGTGCCAGCAGCCAGGGACATTTACGGGAGCAGTACTTC	CASSQGHLREQYF
TRBD2	TRBJ2-7	NA	TRBV7-2	TGTGCCAGCAGCTTCTCTTTTGTGGGAGGGCCCGGATACGAGCAGTACTTC	CASSFSFVGGPGYEQYF
NA	TRBJ2-1	NA	TRBV7-2	TGTGCCAGCAGCTCAGCCCTCGCAGTGGCCTCCTACAATGAGCAGTTCTTC	CASSSALAVASYNEQFF
NA	TRBJ2-3	NA	TRBV5-1	TGCGCCAGCAGCTTGGAAAGAAGGGAAGATACGCAGTATTTT	CASSLERREDTQYF
TRBD2	TRBJ2-3	NA	TRBV7-9	TGTGCCAGCAGCTTCCTAAGCGGGAGAACAGATACGCAGTATTTT	CASSFLSGRTDTQYF
NA	TRBJ2-3	NA	TRBV27	TGTGCCAGCAGTTTGGGGGGGCTAATCCGCACAGATACGCAGTATTTT	CASSLGGLIRTDTQYF
NA	TRBJ1-6	NA	TRBV27	TGTGCCAGCAGTTCCACAGGGTCCCATAATTCACCCCTCCACTTT	CASSSTGSHNSPLHF
TRBD1	TRBJ1-6	NA	TRBV7-9	TGTGCCAGCAGCTTAGCACTTGGGACAGAACTTAATTCACCCCTCCACTTT	CASSLALGTELNSPLHF
NA	TRBJ1-4	NA	TRBV11-2	TGTGCCAGCAGCTCCATTGTGGGGCGCCGCGAAAAACTGTTTTTT	CASSSIVGRREKLFF
TRBD2	TRBJ2-7	NA	TRBV20-1	TGCAGTGCCCGGACTAGCGGGCGTTACGAGCAGTACTTC	CSARTSGRYEQYF
TRBD2	TRBJ2-1	NA	TRBV20-1	TGCAGTGCTAGAGAAATACTAGCGGGAGGGCCCTCGGATGAGCAGTTCTTC	CSAREILAGGPSDEQFF